This T cell receptor (beta chain) was found in a study of blood T cells in healthy people across ages. Study context: With template switching, about one barcoded beta molecule was captured per two T cells.

Per germline, CDR1 SGHRS and CDR2 YFSETQ. The CDR3 runs to 12 residues. V was cut by 5 bases and J by 7 bases, with 12 bases left in between. A second PCR of 7 to 11 cycles used a sample-barcoded 5' primer and a J-beta primer mix. TCRdb recomputed calls from the 5' RACE reads with MiXCR, one row per CDR3 protein. This repertoire shows 450,000 to 600,000 distinct CDR3 sequences, approximately 26% found once; its top ten account for about 3.3%. These data also featured in a second study, about T cells of mothers and their children.

This receptor was obtained from a boy aged 2 to 10 in good health. The chain uses TRBV5-1 and TRBJ2-5; D unresolved. The sample taken for sequencing was blood. The CDR3 sequence is CASSSPEGTQYF. CDR3 in DNA: TGCGCCAGCAGTTCGCCCGAAGGGACCCAGTACTTC.